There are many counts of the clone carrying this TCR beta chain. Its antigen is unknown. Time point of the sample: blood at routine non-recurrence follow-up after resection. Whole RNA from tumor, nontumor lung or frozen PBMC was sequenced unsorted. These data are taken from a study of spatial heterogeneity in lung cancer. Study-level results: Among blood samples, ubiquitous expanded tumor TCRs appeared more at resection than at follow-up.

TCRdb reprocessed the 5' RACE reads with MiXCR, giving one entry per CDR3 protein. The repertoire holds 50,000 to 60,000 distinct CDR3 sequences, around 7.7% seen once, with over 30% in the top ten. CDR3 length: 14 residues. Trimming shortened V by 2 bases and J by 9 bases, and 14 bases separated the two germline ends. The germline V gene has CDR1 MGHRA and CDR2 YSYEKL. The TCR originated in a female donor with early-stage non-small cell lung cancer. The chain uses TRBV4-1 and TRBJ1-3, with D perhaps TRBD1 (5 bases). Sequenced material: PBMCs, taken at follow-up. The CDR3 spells CASSQKEGAGTIYF. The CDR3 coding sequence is TGCGCCAGCAGCCAAAAAGAAGGGGCGGGCACCATATATTTT.